This T cell receptor beta chain appears in the sequencing data of a study of OX40 agonist ivuxolimab in advanced cancers. Study information: As their treatment, patients were administered ivuxolimab, an agonistic anti-OX40 (CD134) antibody. The eligibility criteria allowed prior anti-PD-1, anti-PD-L1 or anti-CTLA-4 therapy, and around 40% had some. General observations from the study: At 0.1-3.0 mg/kg, partial responders had clonal expansion among the lowest observed.

The germline CDR1 and CDR2 sequences are MNHEY and SMNVEV (reference sequence). The CDR3 spans 16 residues. Germline trimming cut 6 bases from V and 4 bases from J; bases unmatched to any gene: 11. Data came from immunoSEQ multiplex PCR; TCRdb stores just in-frame clones and leaves some out. The sample has approximately 58,000 clones, approximately 89% seen once; the top ten hold 0.35% to 0.55%. With regard to this clone: What it recognizes is unknown.

The chain couples TRBV27 to TRBJ2-2; TRBD1 agrees at 7 bases. The sample was CD4+ or CD8+ T cells sorted from blood, taken in a trial of the OX40 agonist ivuxolimab. This clonotype was sampled from an adult with an advanced solid tumor such as melanoma, head and neck, liver or kidney cancer. The CDR3: CASRRAGQDLTGELFF. The CDR3 nucleotides read TGTGCCAGCAGAAGGGCTGGACAGGACCTCACCGGGGAGCTGTTTTTT.